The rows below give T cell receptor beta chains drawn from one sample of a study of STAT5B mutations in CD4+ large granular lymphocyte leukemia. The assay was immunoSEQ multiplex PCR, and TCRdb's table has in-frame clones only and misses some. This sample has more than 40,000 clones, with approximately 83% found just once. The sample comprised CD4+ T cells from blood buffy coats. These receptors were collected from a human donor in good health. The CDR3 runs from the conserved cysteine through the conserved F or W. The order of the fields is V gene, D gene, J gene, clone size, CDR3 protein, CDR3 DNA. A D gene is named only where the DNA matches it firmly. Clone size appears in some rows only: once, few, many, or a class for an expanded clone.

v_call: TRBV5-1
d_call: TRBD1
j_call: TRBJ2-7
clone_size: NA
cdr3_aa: CASSLATGGPDEQYF
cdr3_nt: TGCGCCAGCAGCTTGGCGACAGGGGGTCCCGACGAGCAGTACTTC

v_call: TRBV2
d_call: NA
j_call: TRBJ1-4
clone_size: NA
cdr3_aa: CASSDGGRGSEKLFF
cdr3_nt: TGTGCCAGCAGTGACGGGGGACGGGGAAGTGAAAAACTGTTTTTT

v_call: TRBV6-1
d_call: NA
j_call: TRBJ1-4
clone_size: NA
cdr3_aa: CASSVPGTCLF
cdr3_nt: TGTGCCAGCAGTGTTCCGGGGACCTGTCTTTTT

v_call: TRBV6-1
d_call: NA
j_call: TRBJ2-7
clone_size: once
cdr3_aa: CASSEDFWPSSSYEQYF
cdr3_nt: TGTGCCAGCAGTGAAGATTTTTGGCCTTCAAGCTCCTACGAGCAGTACTTC

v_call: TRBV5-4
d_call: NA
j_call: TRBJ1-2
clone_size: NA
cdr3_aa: CASSFRGRDYGYTF
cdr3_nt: TGTGCCAGCAGCTTTCGGGGCAGGGACTATGGCTACACCTTC

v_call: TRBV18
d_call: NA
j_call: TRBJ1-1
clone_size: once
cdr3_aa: CASSPPYTSNTEAFF
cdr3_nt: TGTGCCAGCTCACCACCTTACACCTCGAACACTGAAGCTTTCTTT

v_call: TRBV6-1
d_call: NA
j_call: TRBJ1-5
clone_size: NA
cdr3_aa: CASSVRENQPQHF
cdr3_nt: TGTGCCAGCAGTGTTCGGGAAAATCAGCCCCAGCATTTT

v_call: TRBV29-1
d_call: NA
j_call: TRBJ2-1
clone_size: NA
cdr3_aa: CSVDARGNEQFF
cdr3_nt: TGCAGCGTTGACGCAAGGGGGAATGAGCAGTTCTTC

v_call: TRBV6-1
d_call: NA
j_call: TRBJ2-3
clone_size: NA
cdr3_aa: CASRGPADTQYF
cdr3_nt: TGTGCCAGCAGGGGGCCGGCAGATACGCAGTATTTT

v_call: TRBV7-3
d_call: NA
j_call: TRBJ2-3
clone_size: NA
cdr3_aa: CASSSRRTRVTQYF
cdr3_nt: TGTGCCAGCAGCTCACGAAGGACACGTGTTACGCAGTATTTT

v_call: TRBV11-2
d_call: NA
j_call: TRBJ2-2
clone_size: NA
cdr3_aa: CASTGRRGAHGELFF
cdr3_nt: TGTGCCAGCACCGGGAGGAGGGGGGCCCACGGGGAGCTGTTTTTT

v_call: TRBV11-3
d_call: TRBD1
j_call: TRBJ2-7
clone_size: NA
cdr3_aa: CASSLSTGLPYEQYF
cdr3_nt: TGTGCCAGCAGCCTCTCGACAGGGCTTCCCTACGAGCAGTACTTC

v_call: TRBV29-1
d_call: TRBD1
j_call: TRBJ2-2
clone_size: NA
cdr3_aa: CSVGQGVTGELFF
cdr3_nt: TGCAGCGTGGGACAGGGGGTTACCGGGGAGCTGTTTTTT

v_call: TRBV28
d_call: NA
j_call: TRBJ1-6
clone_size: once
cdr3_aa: CASSSGTRDNSPLHF
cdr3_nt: TGTGCCAGCAGTTCCGGGACAAGGGATAATTCACCCCTCCACTTT

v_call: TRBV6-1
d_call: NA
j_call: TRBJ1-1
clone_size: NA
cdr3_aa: CASSESSPGTEAFF
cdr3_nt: TGTGCCAGCAGTGAAAGCTCCCCGGGTACTGAAGCTTTCTTT

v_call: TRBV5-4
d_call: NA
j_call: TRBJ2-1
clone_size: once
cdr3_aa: CASSLVSSYNEQFF
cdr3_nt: TGTGCCAGCAGCTTGGTTAGCTCCTACAATGAGCAGTTCTTC

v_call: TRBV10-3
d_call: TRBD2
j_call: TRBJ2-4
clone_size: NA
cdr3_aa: CAISETSGGNIQYF
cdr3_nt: TGTGCCATCAGTGAGACTAGCGGGGGAAACATTCAGTACTTC

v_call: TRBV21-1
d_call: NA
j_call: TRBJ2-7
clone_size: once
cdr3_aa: CASSLRDRGREQYF
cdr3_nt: TGTGCCAGCAGCTTAAGGGACAGGGGTCGCGAGCAGTACTTC

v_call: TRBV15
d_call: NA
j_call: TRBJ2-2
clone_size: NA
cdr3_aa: CATSRGVKRNTGELFF
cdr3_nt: TGTGCCACCAGCAGGGGGGTGAAGCGAAACACCGGGGAGCTGTTTTTT

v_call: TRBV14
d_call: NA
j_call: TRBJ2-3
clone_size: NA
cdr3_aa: CASSPSLAYTDTQYF
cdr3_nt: TGTGCCAGCAGCCCCTCACTAGCTTACACAGATACGCAGTATTTT

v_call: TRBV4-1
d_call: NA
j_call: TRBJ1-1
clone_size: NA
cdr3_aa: CASRRGVMNTEAFF
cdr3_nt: TGCGCCAGCAGACGGGGCGTCATGAACACTGAAGCTTTCTTT

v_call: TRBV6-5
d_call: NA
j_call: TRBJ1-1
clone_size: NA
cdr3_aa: CASSSYTEAFF
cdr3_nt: TGTGCCAGCAGTTCCTACACTGAAGCTTTCTTT

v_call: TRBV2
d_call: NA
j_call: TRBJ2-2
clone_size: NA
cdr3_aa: CASSETDSFNTGELFF
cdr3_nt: TGTGCCAGCAGTGAAACGGACAGCTTTAACACCGGGGAGCTGTTTTTT

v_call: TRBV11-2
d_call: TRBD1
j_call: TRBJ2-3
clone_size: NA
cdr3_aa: CASSLIGQGADTQYF
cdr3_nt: TGTGCCAGCAGCTTAATTGGGCAGGGGGCAGATACGCAGTATTTT

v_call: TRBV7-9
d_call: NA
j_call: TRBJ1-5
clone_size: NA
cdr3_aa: CASSLALGQDQPQHF
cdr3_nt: TGTGCCAGCAGCTTAGCGTTGGGGCAGGATCAGCCCCAGCATTTT

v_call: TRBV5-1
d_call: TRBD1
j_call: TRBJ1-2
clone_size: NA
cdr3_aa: CASSPQGQGDGYTF
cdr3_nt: TGCGCCAGCAGCCCCCAAGGACAGGGGGACGGCTACACCTTC

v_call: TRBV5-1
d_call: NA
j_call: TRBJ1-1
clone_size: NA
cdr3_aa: CASSLWSGGSRTEAFF
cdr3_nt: TGCGCCAGCAGTTTGTGGAGTGGGGGGAGCCGCACTGAAGCTTTCTTT

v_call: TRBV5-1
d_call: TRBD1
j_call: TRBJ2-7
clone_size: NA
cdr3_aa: CASSPFRDRGNEQYF
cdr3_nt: TGCGCCAGCAGCCCCTTCCGGGACAGGGGGAACGAGCAGTACTTC

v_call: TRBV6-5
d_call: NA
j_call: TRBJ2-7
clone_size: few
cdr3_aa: CASSYSSFRSAYEQYF
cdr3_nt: TGTGCCAGCAGTTACTCATCCTTTAGGTCTGCCTACGAGCAGTACTTC

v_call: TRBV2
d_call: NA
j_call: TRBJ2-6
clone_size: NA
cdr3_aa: CASSITGKGANVLTF
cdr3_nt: TGTGCCAGCAGTATTACAGGGAAAGGGGCCAACGTCCTGACTTTC

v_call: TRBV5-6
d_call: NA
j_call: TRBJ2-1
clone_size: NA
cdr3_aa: CASSLGLPNNEQFF
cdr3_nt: TGTGCCAGCAGCTTGGGACTTCCAAACAATGAGCAGTTCTTC